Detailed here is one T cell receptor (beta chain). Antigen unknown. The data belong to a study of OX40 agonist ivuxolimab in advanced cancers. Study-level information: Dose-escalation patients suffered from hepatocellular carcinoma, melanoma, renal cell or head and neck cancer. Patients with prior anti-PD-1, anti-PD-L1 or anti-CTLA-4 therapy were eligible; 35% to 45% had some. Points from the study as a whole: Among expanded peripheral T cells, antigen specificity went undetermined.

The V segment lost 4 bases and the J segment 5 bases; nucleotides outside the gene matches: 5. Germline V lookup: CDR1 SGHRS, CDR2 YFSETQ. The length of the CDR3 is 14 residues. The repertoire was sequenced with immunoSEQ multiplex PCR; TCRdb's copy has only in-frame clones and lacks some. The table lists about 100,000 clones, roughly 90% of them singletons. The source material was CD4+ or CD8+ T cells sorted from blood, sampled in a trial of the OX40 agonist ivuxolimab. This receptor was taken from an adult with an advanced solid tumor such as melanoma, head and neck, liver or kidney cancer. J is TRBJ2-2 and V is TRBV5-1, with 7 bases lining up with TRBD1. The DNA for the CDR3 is TGCGCCAGCAGCGAGACAGGGTGGACCGGGGAGCTGTTTTTT. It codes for CASSETGWTGELFF.